This T cell receptor (beta chain) was recovered during a study of shared clonotypes between healthy human individuals. Overall study findings and caveats: It was anticipated that sequencing depth would influence how many clonotypes donors shared.

Germline CDR1 reads KGHSH; CDR2 reads LQKENI. This CDR3 is built from 15 residues. J was trimmed by 10 bases and V by 5 bases; bases with no gene match: 13. As to this clone: Its antigen is unidentified. A far larger clone is one base from this, pointing to a likely read error. Other DNA sequences in the sample encode the same CDR3.

The authors ran the assay at deep level. The genomic DNA of each subset was split evenly across several immunoSEQ plates. Only in-frame clones appear in the TCRdb table, and some are missing; sequencing was by immunoSEQ multiplex PCR. The repertoire includes around 440,000 clones, approximately 71% of them detected once, and about 12% sits in the top ten. Among the donors, all were Caucasian adults who lived in Nashville, Tennessee. The sequencing input was PBMCs. The source is a woman aged 40 to 49 in good health. Some clones in this sample may be carry-over from other donors' samples. The chain couples TRBV18 to TRBJ1-5; 8 bases match TRBD1. The CDR3 sequence: CASSSGDRGGRPQHF. CDR3 coding DNA: TGTGCCAGCTCAAGCGGAGACAGGGGCGGGAGACCCCAGCATTTT.